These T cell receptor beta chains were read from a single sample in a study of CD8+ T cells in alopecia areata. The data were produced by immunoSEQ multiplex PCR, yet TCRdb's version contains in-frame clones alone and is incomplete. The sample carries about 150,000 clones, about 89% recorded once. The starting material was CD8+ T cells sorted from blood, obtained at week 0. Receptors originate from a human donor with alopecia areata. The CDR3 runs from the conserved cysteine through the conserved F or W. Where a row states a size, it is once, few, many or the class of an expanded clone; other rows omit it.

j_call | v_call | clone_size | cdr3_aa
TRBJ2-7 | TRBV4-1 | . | CASSQDYGTGWEQYF
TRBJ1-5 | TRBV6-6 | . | CASSYSGSQHF
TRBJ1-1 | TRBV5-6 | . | CASSSIGQENTEAFF
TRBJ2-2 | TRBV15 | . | CATSRDWGLASNTGELFF
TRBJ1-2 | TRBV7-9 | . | CASSHVNQDSNYGYTF
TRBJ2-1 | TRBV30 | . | CAWSLGNNEQFF
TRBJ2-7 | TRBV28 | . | CASSLQAFYEQYF
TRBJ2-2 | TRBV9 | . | CASTASAFGELFF
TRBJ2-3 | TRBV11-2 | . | CASNDREGTDTQYF
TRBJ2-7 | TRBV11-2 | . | CASSSLHLREQYF
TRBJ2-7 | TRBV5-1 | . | CASTNPSQGSYEQYF
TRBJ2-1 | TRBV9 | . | CASSLGTSGSFGSEQFF
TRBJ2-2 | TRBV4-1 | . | CASSWPQGEINTGELFF
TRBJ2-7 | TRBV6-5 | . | CASSYRQPYEQYF
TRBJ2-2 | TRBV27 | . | CASSPPGLAGGTYSGELFF
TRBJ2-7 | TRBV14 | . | CASSQGYQYEQYF
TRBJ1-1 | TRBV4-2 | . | CASSQGTAAFF
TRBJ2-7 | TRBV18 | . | CASSPLGREEYEQYF
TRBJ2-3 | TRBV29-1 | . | CSVARERTDTQYF
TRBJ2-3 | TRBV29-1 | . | CSVEDLSASGQSTDTQYF
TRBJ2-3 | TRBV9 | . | CASSEGGFEDTQYF
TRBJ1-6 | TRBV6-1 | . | CASSESPGQGDSPLHF
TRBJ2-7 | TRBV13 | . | CASSEGPDSSYEQYF
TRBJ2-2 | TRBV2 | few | CASSVDNTGELFF
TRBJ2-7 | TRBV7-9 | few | CASSLESDEQYF
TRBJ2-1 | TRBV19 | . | CASSITSGADSYNEQFF
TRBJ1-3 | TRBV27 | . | CASSSGQGGSGNTIYF
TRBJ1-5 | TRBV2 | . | CASSELKGQGGYSNQPQHF
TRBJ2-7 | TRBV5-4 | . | CASSFEAYEQYF
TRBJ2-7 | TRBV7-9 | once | CASSLEAFEQYF
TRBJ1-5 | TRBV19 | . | CASTRPNSNQPQHF
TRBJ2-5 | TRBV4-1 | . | CASSQVQSSQETQYF